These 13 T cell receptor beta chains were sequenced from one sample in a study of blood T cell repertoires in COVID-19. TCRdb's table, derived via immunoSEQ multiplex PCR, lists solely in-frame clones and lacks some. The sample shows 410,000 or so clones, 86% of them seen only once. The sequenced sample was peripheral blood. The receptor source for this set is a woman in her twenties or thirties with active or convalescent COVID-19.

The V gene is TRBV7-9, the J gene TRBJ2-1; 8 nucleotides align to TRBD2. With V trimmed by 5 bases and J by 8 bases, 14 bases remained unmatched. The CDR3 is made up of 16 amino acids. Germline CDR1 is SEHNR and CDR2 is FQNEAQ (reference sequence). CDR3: CASSPSTGTSGYEQFF. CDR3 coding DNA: TGTGCCAGCAGCCCTTCAACCGGGACTAGTGGATATGAGCAGTTCTTC.

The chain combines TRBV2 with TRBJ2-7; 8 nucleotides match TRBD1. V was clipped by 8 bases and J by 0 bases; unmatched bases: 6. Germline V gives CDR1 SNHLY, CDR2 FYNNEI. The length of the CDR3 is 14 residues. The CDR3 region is CASSGQAASYEQYF. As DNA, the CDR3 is TGTGCCAGCTCGGGACAGGCGGCCTCCTACGAGCAGTACTTC.

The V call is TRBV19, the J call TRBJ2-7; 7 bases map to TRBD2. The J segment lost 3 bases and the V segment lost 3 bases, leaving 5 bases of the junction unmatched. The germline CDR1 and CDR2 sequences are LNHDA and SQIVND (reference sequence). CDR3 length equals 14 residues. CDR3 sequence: CASSIRRESYEQYF. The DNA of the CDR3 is TGTGCCAGTAGTATCAGGCGGGAGAGCTACGAGCAGTACTTC.

The CDR3 DNA reads TGCAGCGTTGAAGGCGGAGGGTTCTATGGCTACACCTTC. It is translated as CSVEGGGFYGYTF. The gene calls are TRBV29-1 and TRBJ1-2; D not resolved. V was clipped by 1 base and J by 4 bases, with 10 bases between them. Germline V lookup: CDR1 SQVTM, CDR2 ANQGSEA. CDR3 length: 13 amino acids.

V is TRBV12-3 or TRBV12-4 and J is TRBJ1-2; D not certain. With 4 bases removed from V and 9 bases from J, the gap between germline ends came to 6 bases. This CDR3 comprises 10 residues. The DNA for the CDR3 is TGTGCCAGCAGTTGGCATAGCTACACCTTC. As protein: CASSWHSYTF.

CDR3 DNA: TGTGCCAGCAGCCCAGACAGGGGCCTACAGCCCCAGCATTTT. Residues: CASSPDRGLQPQHF. The chain uses TRBV28 and TRBJ1-5; the match to TRBD1 covers 8 bases. From germline, CDR1 is MDHEN and CDR2 SYDVKM. CDR3 length: 14 residues. The ends lost 6 bases at V and 7 bases at J; junction bases unmatched: 8.

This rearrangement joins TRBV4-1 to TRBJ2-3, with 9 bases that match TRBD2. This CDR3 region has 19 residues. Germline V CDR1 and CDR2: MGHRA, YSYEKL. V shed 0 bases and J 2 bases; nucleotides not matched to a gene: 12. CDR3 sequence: CASSQDGIAGASYTDTQYF. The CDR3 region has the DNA TGCGCCAGCAGCCAAGACGGAATAGCGGGGGCCTCTTACACAGATACGCAGTATTTT.

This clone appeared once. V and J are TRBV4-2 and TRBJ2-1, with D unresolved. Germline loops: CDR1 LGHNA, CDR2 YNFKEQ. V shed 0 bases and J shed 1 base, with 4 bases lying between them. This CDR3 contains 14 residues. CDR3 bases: TGTGCCAGCAGCCAAGATCTGTCCTACAATGAGCAGTTCTTC. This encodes CASSQDLSYNEQFF.

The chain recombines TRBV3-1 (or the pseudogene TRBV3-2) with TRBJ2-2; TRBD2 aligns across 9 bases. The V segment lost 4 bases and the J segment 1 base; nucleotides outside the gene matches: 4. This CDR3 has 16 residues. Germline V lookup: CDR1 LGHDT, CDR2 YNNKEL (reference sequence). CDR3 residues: CASSLGLALNTGELFF. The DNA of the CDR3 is TGTGCCAGCAGCCTCGGACTAGCGCTGAACACCGGGGAGCTGTTTTTT.

CDR3 DNA: TGCGCCAGTTCTAGCGGTGAGACCTACGAGCAGTACTTC. Its translation is CASSSGETYEQYF. J is TRBJ2-7 and V is TRBV5-1, with TRBD2 identical over 7 bases. Looked up from germline, CDR1 is SGHRS and CDR2 is YFSETQ. There are 13 residues in the CDR3. Germline trimming cut 8 bases from V and 2 bases from J; bases unmatched to any gene: 7.

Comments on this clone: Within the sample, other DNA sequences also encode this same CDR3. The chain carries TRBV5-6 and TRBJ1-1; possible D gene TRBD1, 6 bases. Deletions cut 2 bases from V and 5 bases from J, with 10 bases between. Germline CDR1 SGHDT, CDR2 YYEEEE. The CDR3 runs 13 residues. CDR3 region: CASSLQGGTEAFF. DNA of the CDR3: TGTGCCAGCAGCTTACAGGGTGGGACTGAAGCTTTCTTT.

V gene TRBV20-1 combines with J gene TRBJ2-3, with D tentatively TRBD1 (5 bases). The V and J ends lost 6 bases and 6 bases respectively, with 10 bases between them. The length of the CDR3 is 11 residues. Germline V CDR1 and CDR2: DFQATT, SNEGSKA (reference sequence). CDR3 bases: TGCAGTGCCCAGGGTTCGGATACGCAGTATTTT. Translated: CSAQGSDTQYF.

The CDR3 DNA reads as TGTGCCAGCAGCCCTAGGACCCCACAGGGTACGCAGTATTTT. It specifies CASSPRTPQGTQYF. The chain links TRBV3-1 (or the pseudogene TRBV3-2) to TRBJ2-3, with D possibly being TRBD1 (6 bases). Trimming stripped 4 bases from V and 8 bases from J, with 16 bases between. The CDR3 spans 14 residues. Germline V gene data show CDR1 as LGHDT and CDR2 as YNNKEL (reference sequence).